The present TCR beta chain was sequenced within a study of T cell repertoires in cytomegalovirus infection. The CDR3 consists of 14 residues. The trim removed 6 bases at V and 6 bases at J, leaving 6 bases unmatched. CDR1 is KGHDR and CDR2 is SFDVKD in the germline V gene. TCRdb re-analysed the reads in MiXCR, keeping a single row per CDR3 protein. The sample shows 170,000 or so distinct CDR3 sequences, 14% of them seen only once. This clonotype was seen at least ten times. This TCR was recovered from a human donor in good health (CMV status not recorded). Some clones in this sample may be carry-over from other donors' samples. The chain has TRBV24-1 and TRBJ2-1; 8 bases match TRBD2. What was sequenced was PBMCs. CDR3 coding DNA: TGTGCCACCAGTCGGGAGGGAGGATCCAATGAGCAGTTCTTC. It encodes CATSREGGSNEQFF.